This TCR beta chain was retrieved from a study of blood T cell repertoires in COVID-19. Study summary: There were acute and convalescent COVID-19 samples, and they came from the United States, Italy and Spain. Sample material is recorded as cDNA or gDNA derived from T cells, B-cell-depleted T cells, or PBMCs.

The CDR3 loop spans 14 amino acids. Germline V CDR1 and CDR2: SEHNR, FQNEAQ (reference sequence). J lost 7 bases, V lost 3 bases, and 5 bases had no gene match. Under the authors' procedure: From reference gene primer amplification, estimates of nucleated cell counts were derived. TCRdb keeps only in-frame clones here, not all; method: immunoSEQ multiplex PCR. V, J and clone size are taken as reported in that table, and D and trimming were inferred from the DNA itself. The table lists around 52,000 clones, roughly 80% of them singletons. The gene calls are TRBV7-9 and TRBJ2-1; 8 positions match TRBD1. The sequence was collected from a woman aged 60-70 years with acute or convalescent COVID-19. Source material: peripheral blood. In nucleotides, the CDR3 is TGTGCCAGCAGCTTCGGACAGGGCTTTAATGAGCAGTTCTTC. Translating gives CASSFGQGFNEQFF.